This is a list of T cell receptor beta chains from one sample in a study of T cell responses to AZD1222 COVID-19 vaccine. Some clones are missing from TCRdb's copy, which holds only in-frame ones; the method was immunoSEQ multiplex PCR. The data contain some 150,000 clones, 88% of them singletons. Sequencing was performed on peripheral blood, taken on day 0 of AZD1222 vaccination. These receptor sequences come from an adult in good health. Both conserved end residues are part of each CDR3. D genes are given only for firm matches. Rows may omit the clone size; those that give it use once, few, many or a size class.

CDR3 length	V gene	J gene	clone size	D gene	CDR3 DNA	CDR3 protein
14	TRBV6-5	TRBJ2-5	few	.	TGTGCCAGCAGTCCGACGGTGGGACAAGAGACCCAGTACTTC	CASSPTVGQETQYF
11	TRBV11-2	TRBJ2-3	.	.	TGTGCCAGCCTCGTCCGGGATACGCAGTATTTT	CASLVRDTQYF
14	TRBV28	TRBJ1-2	.	TRBD1	TGTGCCAGCAGTGCTGGACAGGCCCTCTATGGCTACACCTTC	CASSAGQALYGYTF
14	TRBV6-5	TRBJ2-7	.	.	TGTGCCAGCACCCCTGGACTGGGCAGAAACGAGCAGTACTTC	CASTPGLGRNEQYF
11	TRBV2	TRBJ2-5	.	.	TGTGCCAGCAGTGTTAGTGAGACCCAGTACTTC	CASSVSETQYF
14	TRBV11-2	TRBJ1-1	.	.	TGTGCCAACAGCCAACTCAGGGGACCCACTGAAGCTTTCTTT	CANSQLRGPTEAFF
17	TRBV9	TRBJ2-2	.	TRBD1	TGTGCCAGCAGCGTCTTGGGCGGACAGGGCGGCACCGGGGAGCTGTTTTTT	CASSVLGGQGGTGELFF
14	TRBV7-8	TRBJ2-7	.	.	TGTGCCAGCAGCCAAGATCTACCCCCTCGGGAGCAGTACTTC	CASSQDLPPREQYF
14	TRBV5-5	TRBJ1-2	.	.	TGTGCCAGCAGCCCCTCGGGCCCTATAGTTAGCTACACCTTC	CASSPSGPIVSYTF
15	TRBV5-4	TRBJ2-7	.	.	TGTGCCAGCAGCTCCCCCTTGGGACTCGGCCACGAGCAGTACTTC	CASSSPLGLGHEQYF